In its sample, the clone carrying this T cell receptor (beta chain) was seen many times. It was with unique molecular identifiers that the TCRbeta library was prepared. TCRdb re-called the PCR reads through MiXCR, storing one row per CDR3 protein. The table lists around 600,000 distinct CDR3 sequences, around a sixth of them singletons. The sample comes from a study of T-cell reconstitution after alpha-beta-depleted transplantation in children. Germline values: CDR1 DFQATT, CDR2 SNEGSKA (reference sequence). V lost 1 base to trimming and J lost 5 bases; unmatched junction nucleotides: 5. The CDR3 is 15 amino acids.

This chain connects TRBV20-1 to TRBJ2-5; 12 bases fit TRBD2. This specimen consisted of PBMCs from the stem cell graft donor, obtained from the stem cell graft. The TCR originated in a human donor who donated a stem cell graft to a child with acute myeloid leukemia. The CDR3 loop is CSARVGLAGYETQYF. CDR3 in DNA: TGCAGTGCTAGAGTAGGACTAGCGGGGTATGAGACCCAGTACTTC.